These T cell receptor beta chains were read from a single sample in a study of T-cell memory formation after mild COVID-19. TCRdb itself ran the 5' RACE reads through MiXCR, one entry per CDR3 protein. The sample consists of about 360,000 distinct CDR3 sequences, 13% of them appearing once. Sequences were obtained from PBMCs or a T cell subset sorted from them (not recorded which). These receptors came from a man in his late teens or twenties who had mild COVID-19 (a few samples of this study predate the infection). Cell type and time point are not known. Both conserved end residues are part of each CDR3. The D gene is left open where the match is weak. Clone size appears in some rows only: once, few, many, or a class for an expanded clone.

clone_size	d_call	v_call	j_call	cdr3_nt	cdr3_aa
few	.	TRBV5-4	TRBJ2-7	TGTGCCAGCAGCTTGGTGCTACAGGAAGGTTACGAGCAGTACTTC	CASSLVLQEGYEQYF
.	TRBD2	TRBV20-1	TRBJ2-3	TGCAGTGCTAGTATCCGCGGGGGGTCAGATACGCAGTATTTT	CSASIRGGSDTQYF
.	.	TRBV18	TRBJ1-1	TGTGCCAGCTCAGACAGTACTATGAACACTGAAGCTTTCTTT	CASSDSTMNTEAFF
.	.	TRBV6-2/TRBV6-3	TRBJ2-7	TGTGCCAGCAGTGGGGCCTTACGCGAGCAGTACTTC	CASSGALREQYF
.	.	TRBV5-1	TRBJ2-1	TGCGCCAGCAGCTCGGGGGCCCACAATGAGCAGTTCTTC	CASSSGAHNEQFF
many	TRBD1	TRBV5-5	TRBJ1-4	TGTGCCAGCCAGGATAGCAGGGGGCCTGAAAAACTGTTTTTT	CASQDSRGPEKLFF
few	TRBD2	TRBV6-5	TRBJ2-3	TGTGCCAGCAGTTACTCGAAGGTAGCGGGGGGAATCACAGATACGCAGTATTTT	CASSYSKVAGGITDTQYF
few	TRBD1	TRBV5-5	TRBJ1-2	TGTGCCAGCAGGTCACAGGGGGCGGGAGGCTACACCTTC	CASRSQGAGGYTF
few	TRBD1	TRBV5-1	TRBJ1-6	TGCGCCAGCAGCTTTGACAGGGTGAATTCACCCCTCCACTTT	CASSFDRVNSPLHF
few	.	TRBV6-6	TRBJ2-7	TGTGCCAGCAGTTACTCCCGGCCGGGCCTCTACGAGCAGTACTTC	CASSYSRPGLYEQYF
many	TRBD2	TRBV4-1	TRBJ2-5	TGCGCCAGCAGCCAGCTGGGACTAGCGGGGGGGCGAGGATTCGAAGAGACCCAGTACTTC	CASSQLGLAGGRGFEETQYF
few	.	TRBV7-8	TRBJ2-5	TGTGCCAGCCGCAGGCTCACAGGAACCCAGTACTTC	CASRRLTGTQYF
.	TRBD1	TRBV7-9	TRBJ2-3	TGTGCCAGCAGCCCTGACAGGGACGGGGAAGATACGCAGTATTTT	CASSPDRDGEDTQYF
.	.	TRBV10-1	TRBJ1-5	TGCGCCAGCAGTGAGATGGATCCTCTTAAGGTTCAGCCCCAGCATTTT	CASSEMDPLKVQPQHF
.	TRBD2	TRBV9	TRBJ2-3	TGTGCCAGCAGCGTCGGATTAGCGGGGGGGCCGGTAGATACGCAGTATTTT	CASSVGLAGGPVDTQYF
.	.	TRBV7-3	TRBJ2-3	TGTGCCAGCAGCCTTTGGGACAGCACAGATACGCAGTATTTT	CASSLWDSTDTQYF
many	.	TRBV4-3	TRBJ1-5	TGCGCCAGCAGCCTTAGCGCAGTTAGCAATCAGCCCCAGCATTTT	CASSLSAVSNQPQHF
.	TRBD2	TRBV5-1	TRBJ2-3	TGCGCCACCAGTACTAGCGGGGAGGCTCATACGCAGTATTTT	CATSTSGEAHTQYF
.	.	TRBV11-2	TRBJ1-5	TGTGCCAGCAGCTTAGATCCGGGGGGTTTTCAGCCCCAGCATTTT	CASSLDPGGFQPQHF
.	.	TRBV5-1	TRBJ2-1	TGCGCCAGCAGCTTGATGGGGCCGGACAATGAGCAGTTCTTC	CASSLMGPDNEQFF
.	.	TRBV19	TRBJ1-1	TGTGCCAGTAGTCCCTCCATATTAAGAAACACTGAAGCTTTCTTT	CASSPSILRNTEAFF
.	.	TRBV12-3/TRBV12-4	TRBJ1-5	TGTGCCAGCAGTTTAAGGCTAGGAGACGATGGCAATCAGCCCCAGCATTTT	CASSLRLGDDGNQPQHF
few	.	TRBV4-3	TRBJ2-3	TGCGCCAGCAGCCAAGTTGGTCTAGGGGAGTATACGCAGTATTTT	CASSQVGLGEYTQYF
.	.	TRBV7-9	TRBJ1-2	TGTGCCAGCAGCGGGTTGGGGATAGTCACTTACACCTTC	CASSGLGIVTYTF
.	.	TRBV5-1	TRBJ2-3	TGCGCCAGCAGCTCGGAGGACGGCACAGATACGCAGTATTTT	CASSSEDGTDTQYF
.	.	TRBV7-9	TRBJ1-1	TGTGCCAGCAGCCACCGGAGACCTGAAGCTTTCTTT	CASSHRRPEAFF
few	.	TRBV28	TRBJ2-3	TGTGCCAGCAGAATGACGGTCGGCACAGATACGCAGTATTTT	CASRMTVGTDTQYF
many	TRBD2	TRBV9	TRBJ2-1	TGTGCCAGCAGCGTAGAAGGACTAGCCTACAATGAGCAGTTCTTC	CASSVEGLAYNEQFF
few	.	TRBV5-1	TRBJ1-4	TGCGCCAGCAGCCGGGGGGGAGCAGAAGGCGAAAAACTGTTTTTT	CASSRGGAEGEKLFF
few	TRBD2	TRBV11-2	TRBJ2-2	TGTGCCAGCAGCCCCGGGACTAGACTGGCCGGGGAGCTGTTTTTT	CASSPGTRLAGELFF
few	.	TRBV27	TRBJ2-2	TGTGCCAGCAGTCCCCACCCGGGCACCGGGGAGCTGTTTTTT	CASSPHPGTGELFF
.	.	TRBV5-6	TRBJ1-4	TGTGCCAGCAGCTTGGGGCATGAAAAACTGTTTTTT	CASSLGHEKLFF
few	.	TRBV7-6	TRBJ2-5	TGTGCCAGCAGCGCCCACGGTCCTCGGGAGACCCAGTACTTC	CASSAHGPRETQYF
.	.	TRBV3-1	TRBJ2-5	TGTGCCAGCAGCGGGGACTTAGAGGCCGCAGCGCGGGAGACCCAGTACTTC	CASSGDLEAAARETQYF
once	TRBD1	TRBV5-1	TRBJ1-6	TGCGCCAGCAGCCCCGGGACAGGGCAAACACCCCTCCACTTT	CASSPGTGQTPLHF
few	.	TRBV9	TRBJ2-5	TGTGCCAGCAGCGTAGAGTATAGCAACCAAGAGACCCAGTACTTC	CASSVEYSNQETQYF
.	.	TRBV24-1	TRBJ2-5	TGTGCCACCAGTGATTTTGTGGGGAACCAAGAGACCCAGTACTTC	CATSDFVGNQETQYF
few	.	TRBV20-1	TRBJ2-7	TGCAGTGCTACCGGGCTAACCTACGAGCAGTACTTC	CSATGLTYEQYF
.	TRBD1	TRBV12-3/TRBV12-4	TRBJ2-7	TGTGCCAGCAGTCGACAGGGGGTGTCCTACGAGCAGTACTTC	CASSRQGVSYEQYF
few	.	TRBV6-6	TRBJ1-2	TGTGCCAGTACGTACGAGGGGGGCGTCACAGCGAATGGCTACACCTTC	CASTYEGGVTANGYTF
.	.	TRBV7-9	TRBJ1-1	TGTGCCAGCACCGGGGAGGGGACTGAAGCTTTCTTT	CASTGEGTEAFF
many	TRBD2	TRBV5-4	TRBJ2-1	TGTGCCAGCAGGCGGACTAGCGGAATAAACAATGAGCAGTTCTTC	CASRRTSGINNEQFF
.	.	TRBV21-1	TRBJ2-1	TGTGCCAGCAGCCTCCGACTAGCGGGGCGCTCCTACAATGAGCAGTTCTTC	CASSLRLAGRSYNEQFF
.	.	TRBV19	TRBJ2-1	TGTGCCAGTAGTATAGCGGGTGGGGCCTACAATGAGCAGTTCTTC	CASSIAGGAYNEQFF
.	.	TRBV4-1	TRBJ2-5	TGCGCCAGCAGCCAAGAAGGGGACACCGGGGGAGGGACCCAGTACTTC	CASSQEGDTGGGTQYF
.	.	TRBV6-2/TRBV6-3	TRBJ2-2	TGTGCCAGCAGAGCCCAAAACACCGGGGAGCTGTTTTTT	CASRAQNTGELFF
.	TRBD1	TRBV5-1	TRBJ1-2	TGCGCCAGCAGCCCCCGGGACAGGGGAGGTTGGGAGAACTATGGCTACACCTTC	CASSPRDRGGWENYGYTF
.	TRBD2	TRBV12-3/TRBV12-4	TRBJ2-3	TGTGCCAGCTGCCCTAGCGGGGGGAATACGCAGTATTTT	CASCPSGGNTQYF
.	TRBD1	TRBV7-2	TRBJ1-2	TGTGCCAGCAGCTTAGAGGCCAGGACAGGGGTTGGCTACACCTTC	CASSLEARTGVGYTF
few	TRBD2	TRBV4-2	TRBJ2-3	TGTGCCAGCAGCCCAACGGCCCTAGCGGGGGAAGATACGCAGTATTTT	CASSPTALAGEDTQYF
few	.	TRBV6-6	TRBJ2-2	TGTGCCAGCACTGAGACAGTCTACACCGGGGAGCTGTTTTTT	CASTETVYTGELFF
many	.	TRBV28	TRBJ2-6	TGTGCCAGCAGTTTAATCTGGGCTGGGGCCAACGTCCTGACTTTC	CASSLIWAGANVLTF
.	.	TRBV2	TRBJ1-2	TGTGCCAGCAGTGAAGTCCCAGCGGGGGGCTACACCTTC	CASSEVPAGGYTF
.	.	TRBV3-2	TRBJ2-6	TGTGCCAGCAGCCATGTTTTAGACCGGGACAGGGATATCTCTGGGGCCAACGTCCTGACTTTC	CASSHVLDRDRDISGANVLTF
.	.	TRBV30	TRBJ2-7	TGTGCCTGCTCAGACATGAGGGGCGAGCAGTACTTC	CACSDMRGEQYF
.	.	TRBV7-2	TRBJ1-6	TGTGCCAGCAGCCCGGGTAGGGCAATTTCACCCCTCCACTTT	CASSPGRAISPLHF
many	.	TRBV9	TRBJ1-5	TGTGCCAGCAGCGTAGGCCAGGATCAGCCCCAGCATTTT	CASSVGQDQPQHF
many	TRBD2	TRBV7-8	TRBJ2-1	TGTGCCAGCAGCGTACTAGCGGGGGTCGACAGGAATGAGCAGTTCTTC	CASSVLAGVDRNEQFF
few	.	TRBV6-5	TRBJ2-3	TGTGCCAGCAGTTACTCGACAATTGGAGATACGCAGTATTTT	CASSYSTIGDTQYF